The 26 T cell receptor beta chains below all came from one sample that was sequenced in a study of T cell clonality in common variable immunodeficiency. Findings and caveats of the study: Fewer deletions and N-nucleotide insertions were reportedly seen in common variable immunodeficiency TCR beta sequences.

Sequenced by immunoSEQ multiplex PCR; TCRdb stores in-frame clones only, minus some. The sample counts 40,000 or so clones, none seen once; the ten largest own 6%. Their target antigens are unknown. Sequencing was done on a sample of peripheral blood mononuclear cells. These receptors were obtained from a human donor with common variable immunodeficiency.

This clone was observed a handful of times. Read sequence stops 3 residues before the CDR3 end, and the germline J gene provides the missing end. The gene calls are TRBV5-1 and TRBJ1-4; TRBD1 might be the D (5 bases). The CDR3 spans 15 residues. Germline V gene sequence: CDR1 SGHRS, CDR2 YFSETQ. The V end lost 2 bases, the J end lost 8 bases, and 16 bases lay between the germline ends. The CDR3 spells CASSLGDPWSEKLFF. CDR3 DNA (partial): TGCGCCAGCAGCTTAGGGGATCCTTGGTCGGAAAAA. Based on the CDR3 plus reference TRBV5-1 and TRBJ1-4, the full variable domain is KAGVTQTPRYLIKTRGQQVTLSCSPISGHRSVSWYQQTPGQGLQFLFEYFSETQRNKGNFPGRFSGRQFSNSRSEMNVSTLELGDSALYLCASSLGDPWSEKLFFGSGTQLSVL.

The CDR3 region is CSALIRRGPSSYEQYF. CDR3 DNA (partial): TGCAGTGCTCTAATCCGGAGGGGGCCTAGCTCCTACGAG. This sequence joins TRBV20-1 and TRBJ2-7; perhaps TRBD1 as D (7 bases). From the germline J gene comes the end of the CDR3, since the read stops 3 residues before it. Between the trimmed V and J ends, which lost 5 bases and 0 bases, there was a span of 20 bases. This CDR3 has 16 amino acids. Germline CDR1 reads DFQATT; CDR2 reads SNEGSKA (reference sequence).

Only a few counts were recorded for this clone. From the germline J gene comes the end of the CDR3, since the read stops 3 residues before it. The chain employs TRBV19 and TRBJ2-1, with TRBD2 identical over 11 bases. Germline CDR1 reads LNHDA; CDR2 reads SQIVND (reference sequence). CDR3 length: 15 amino acids. V shed 6 bases, J shed 3 bases, and the junction held 4 bases outside the gene matches. The CDR3 sequence is CASRRTSGSYNEQFF. Partial CDR3 DNA: TGTGCCAGTAGGAGAACTAGCGGGAGCTACAATGAG. The full variable domain, with the rest looked up from reference TRBV19 and TRBJ2-1, is DGGITQSPKYLFRKEGQNVTLSCEQNLNHDAMYWYRQDPGQGLRLIYYSQIVNDFQKGDIAEGYSVSREKKESFPLTVTSAQKNPTAFYLCASRRTSGSYNEQFFGPGTRLTVL.

This clone has just a few counts. The observed sequence ends 3 residues before the CDR3 terminus, with the missing tail filled in from the germline J gene. The chain recombines TRBV6-2 or TRBV6-3 with TRBJ1-1; TRBD1 aligns across 7 bases. The V and J ends lost 6 bases and 5 bases, in that order; junction bases with no gene match: 6. Germline assignment: CDR1 MNHEY and CDR2 SVGEGT. The CDR3 loop spans 13 amino acids. The DNA read from the CDR3 is TGTGCCAGCAGGACAGGGTTTGGTACTGAA. It encodes CASRTGFGTE. In full, the CDR3 is CASRTGFGTEAFF.

This clone was detected only a few times. The missing CDR3 end, 3 residues past where the read stops, is filled in from the germline J gene. The chain recombines TRBV18 with TRBJ2-4, with 9 bases identical to TRBD1. The CDR3 is 16 amino acids. V lost 5 bases and J lost 0; bases outside the gene matches: 5. Germline V gives CDR1 KGHSH, CDR2 LQKENI. The CDR3 sequence: CASSGTGTLAKNIQYF. The covered CDR3 bases are TGTGCCAGCTCAGGGACAGGGACGCTAGCCAAAAACATT.

This clone has at least ten counts. The sequence runs out 3 residues before the end of the CDR3; the remainder is reconstructed from the germline J gene. V gene TRBV5-1 combines with J gene TRBJ1-1; 10 bases are a match to TRBD1. This CDR3 is built from 15 residues. V gave up 4 bases and J gave up 5 bases; unmatched junction bases: 8. Germline CDR1 reads SGHRS; CDR2 reads YFSETQ. The sequenced CDR3 bases are TGCGCCAGCAGCAAGACGACAGGGGGCAGGACTGAA. Residues: CASSKTTGGRTE. The CDR3 as a whole reads CASSKTTGGRTEAFF.

This clone was counted at least ten times. The read comes to an end 3 residues before the CDR3 does, leaving the germline J gene to fill in the end. The rearrangement joins TRBV10-3 to TRBJ1-1; maybe TRBD1 (6 bases). CDR3 length: 17 residues. CDR1 is ENHRY, CDR2 SYGVKD, per germline. The V end was cut by 6 bases, the J end by 0 bases, with 20 bases between. The sequenced CDR3 bases are TGTGCCATCAGAGGGGGTGGGGACGGCCGAATGAACACTGAA. Its protein product is CAIRGGGDGRMNTE. The whole CDR3 sequence reads CAIRGGGDGRMNTEAFF.

In this sample, this clone turned up a few times. Read data end 3 residues before the CDR3 end; the end is taken from the germline J gene. V is TRBV20-1 and J is TRBJ2-5; 7 bases fit TRBD1. V shed 0 bases and J 6 bases; nucleotides not matched to a gene: 13. Germline CDR1 reads DFQATT; CDR2 reads SNEGSKA (reference sequence). The CDR3 loop spans 16 amino acids. The CDR3 loop reads CSARDLRTGADQTQYF. The covered CDR3 bases are TGCAGTGCTAGAGACTTAAGGACAGGAGCTGATCAGACC.

On this clone itself: Read coverage stops 3 residues before the CDR3 terminus; the germline J gene supplies the remainder. The V call is TRBV20-1, the J call TRBJ2-5; weak D call: TRBD1 (5 bases). The CDR3 contains 15 residues. Germline CDR1 is DFQATT and CDR2 is SNEGSKA (reference sequence). Trimming removed 2 bases at V and 3 bases at J, with 16 bases between. CDR3 in amino acids: CSARTAGIPEETQYF. The CDR3 DNA, read in part, is TGCAGTGCTAGAACTGCAGGGATCCCCGAAGAGACC.

The table lists this clone with a few counts. Sequencing ends 3 residues short of the CDR3 end; the germline J gene provides the rest. The chain uses TRBV7-9 and TRBJ1-3; D might be TRBD1 (5 bases). This CDR3 contains 15 residues. From germline, CDR1 is SEHNR and CDR2 FQNEAQ (reference sequence). Between the trimmed V and J ends, which lost 1 base and 9 bases, there was a span of 16 bases. CDR3 bases read: TGTGCCAGCAGCTTAGGCACAGGCCCGGCAGGCACC. This gives the protein CASSLGTGPAGT. The entire CDR3 sequence reads CASSLGTGPAGTIYF.

The CDR3 here is CASTGQGGSYGYTF. CDR3 DNA (partial): TGTGCCAGCACCGGGCAGGGGGGTTCCTATGGC. The genes are TRBV2 and TRBJ1-2, with TRBD1 matching 7 bases. The read halts 3 residues ahead of the CDR3 end, with the missing end drawn from the germline J gene. The CDR3 is 14 amino acids. Germline-derived CDR1 and CDR2 are SNHLY and FYNNEI. Losses at the gene ends were 7 bases for V and 4 bases for J; bases not matched to a gene: 9.

This clone was recorded many times. The read finishes 3 residues shy of the CDR3 end, and the germline J gene is used to complete it. The V gene is TRBV18, the J gene TRBJ1-4; 8 bases align to TRBD1. Germline CDR1 KGHSH, CDR2 LQKENI. This CDR3 has 14 residues. V gave up 5 bases and J gave up 8 bases; unmatched junction bases: 7. The sequenced CDR3 bases are TGTGCCAGCTCATTCGGACAGGGAGGGGAAAAA. It specifies CASSFGQGGEK. The entire CDR3 protein reads CASSFGQGGEKLFF.

In the case of this clone: The sequenced fragment ends 3 residues before the CDR3 boundary, so the rest is inferred from the germline J gene. V and J are TRBV19 and TRBJ1-1; the match to TRBD1 covers 9 bases. The germline gives CDR1 LNHDA, CDR2 SQIVND (reference sequence). This CDR3 comprises 16 residues. V was pared by 4 bases and J by 5 bases, with 11 bases of the junction left unmatched. The CDR3 loop is CASSTTGGAGRTEAFF. CDR3 bases read: TGTGCCAGTAGTACCACAGGGGGCGCGGGGAGGACTGAA. Filled out from reference TRBV19 and TRBJ1-1, the complete variable domain reads DGGITQSPKYLFRKEGQNVTLSCEQNLNHDAMYWYRQDPGQGLRLIYYSQIVNDFQKGDIAEGYSVSREKKESFPLTVTSAQKNPTAFYLCASSTTGGAGRTEAFFGQGTRLTVV.

This clone turned up a few times. The read falls 3 residues short of the CDR3 end, and the missing part is taken from the germline J gene. The J gene is TRBJ1-3, the V gene TRBV18, with 10 bases identical to TRBD1. The CDR3 consists of 17 residues. The germline gives CDR1 KGHSH, CDR2 LQKENI. V lost 5 bases and J lost 0; bases outside the gene matches: 7. This chain's CDR3 is CASSGTGATSSGNTIYF. The DNA read from the CDR3 is TGTGCCAGCTCAGGGACAGGGGCGACGAGCTCTGGAAACACC.

At least ten counts were recorded for this clone. The CDR3 here is CASSSSGFSTDTQYF. CDR3 bases read: TGCGCCAGCAGCTCATCGGGTTTTAGCACAGATACG. The V call is TRBV5-1, the J call TRBJ2-3; D not certain. The read ends 3 residues before the CDR3 terminus; that terminus is restored from the germline J gene. The CDR3 is made up of 15 amino acids. CDR1 and CDR2 from the germline V gene are SGHRS and YFSETQ. Trimming removed 3 bases from V and 0 bases from J, with 11 bases in between.

This clone was recorded many times. Coverage ceases 3 residues before the CDR3 finishes, and the germline J gene fills in the end. The J gene is TRBJ1-1, the V gene TRBV30, with D possibly being TRBD1 (5 bases). Germline assignment: CDR1 GTSNPN and CDR2 SVGIG (reference sequence). V gave up 5 bases and J gave up 2 bases, with 12 bases separating them. The CDR3 loop spans 13 amino acids. The DNA read from the CDR3 is TGTGCCTGGGGGGCTGATGATAACACTGAA. It encodes CAWGADDNTE. The complete CDR3 protein is CAWGADDNTEAFF.

Many counts were recorded for this clone. One junction end disagrees with the germline gene, perhaps due to a read error. The read ends 3 residues early relative to the CDR3; the germline J gene fills the gap. V usage is TRBV4-1 and J usage is TRBJ2-7; 7 nucleotides match TRBD1. The germline V gene has CDR1 MGHRA and CDR2 YSYEKL. The CDR3 is 15 amino acids. The CDR3 is CTSSHPGDSLYEQYF. The CDR3 bases that were read are TGCACCAGCAGCCACCCCGGGGACAGCCTTTACGAG.

This clone was observed a handful of times. The read ends 3 residues early relative to the CDR3; the germline J gene fills the gap. J is TRBJ1-5 and V is TRBV7-8; tentative D call: TRBD1 (6 bases). The length of the CDR3 is 17 residues. Germline loops: CDR1 SGHVS, CDR2 FQNEAQ. V was trimmed by 1 base and J by 1 base, leaving 14 bases between them. CDR3 in amino acids: CASSLVFQGISNQPQHF. The part of the CDR3 DNA that was read is TGTGCCAGCAGCTTAGTCTTTCAGGGGATCAGCAATCAGCCC.

This clone was found many times. The CDR3 extends 3 residues past the end of the read, so its final part is completed from the germline J gene. The V gene is TRBV11-3, the J gene TRBJ2-7, with TRBD2 identical over 10 bases. The CDR3 sequence is 15 residues long. With 5 bases clipped from V and 4 bases from J, the junction kept 8 bases outside the gene matches. Germline-derived CDR1 and CDR2 are SGHNT and YENEEA. The CDR3 spells CASSQIPSGSYEQYF. The sequenced CDR3 bases are TGTGCCAGCAGCCAAATCCCTAGCGGGAGTTACGAG.

In this sample, this clone turned up many times. The CDR3 region is CASSPEGGRGMETQYF. The CDR3 bases that were read are TGCGCCAGCAGCCCGGAAGGTGGCAGGGGGATGGAGACC. The chain uses TRBV5-1 and TRBJ2-5; 7 nucleotides align to TRBD1. The CDR3 end falls 3 residues outside the read, so it is completed with the germline J gene. CDR1 and CDR2 from the germline V gene are SGHRS and YFSETQ. V shed 4 bases, J shed 5 bases, and the junction held 14 bases outside the gene matches. The CDR3 runs to 16 residues.

This clone was seen repeatedly, ten times or more. Read sequence stops 3 residues before the CDR3 end, and the germline J gene provides the missing end. This chain links TRBV7-9 with TRBJ1-1, with TRBD1 identical over 8 bases. The CDR3 contains 15 residues. The V segment lost 5 bases and the J segment 6 bases; nucleotides outside the gene matches: 11. The germline V gene has CDR1 SEHNR and CDR2 FQNEAQ (reference sequence). CDR3 DNA (partial): TGTGCCAGCAGCCCCCTCGGACAGGGTTTATCTGAA. This gives the protein CASSPLGQGLSE. The entire CDR3 protein reads CASSPLGQGLSEAFF.

With respect to this clone: The sequence runs out 3 residues before the end of the CDR3; the remainder is reconstructed from the germline J gene. V is TRBV6-4 and J is TRBJ1-5; TRBD1 aligns across 11 bases. The V segment lost 6 bases and the J segment 2 bases; nucleotides outside the gene matches: 15. Germline values: CDR1 MRHNA, CDR2 SNTAGT. CDR3 length: 19 amino acids. CDR3 DNA, as far as it was read: TGTGCCAGCAGAGACAGATCAGGGACAGGGGGAAGCGGCAATCAGCCC. This translates into CASRDRSGTGGSGNQP. The CDR3, in full, reads CASRDRSGTGGSGNQPQHF.

This clone was counted between two and nine times. The CDR3 goes on 3 residues after the read ends, and that part is filled in from the germline J gene. V is TRBV2 and J is TRBJ1-4; 7 bases agree with TRBD1. Germline V gene data show CDR1 as SNHLY and CDR2 as FYNNEI. The CDR3 is made up of 15 amino acids. V shed 6 bases, J shed 1 base, and the junction held 5 bases outside the gene matches. CDR3: CASSKNRGTNEKLFF. CDR3 DNA (partial): TGTGCCAGCAGCAAAAACAGGGGAACTAATGAAAAA.

This clone was seen only a few times. From the germline J gene comes the end of the CDR3, since the read stops 3 residues before it. The chain recombines TRBV2 with TRBJ2-1; 8 bases align to TRBD1. V lost 5 bases, J lost 8 bases, and 11 bases stayed unmatched. There are 15 residues in the CDR3. The V gene's germline CDR1 is SNHLY and CDR2 FYNNEI. CDR3 bases read: TGTGCCAGCAGTCCTCGACAGGGGCGACGGTATGAG. This translates into CASSPRQGRRYE. The whole CDR3 protein is CASSPRQGRRYEQFF.

This clone was counted many times. The read falls 3 residues short of the CDR3 end, and the missing part is taken from the germline J gene. The chain links TRBV7-2 to TRBJ2-5; 7 bases are shared with TRBD1. Unmatched junction bases numbered 9, after V lost 4 bases and J lost 7 bases. CDR3 length: 14 amino acids. CDR1 is SGHTA and CDR2 is FQGNSA in the germline V gene. The CDR3 loop reads CASSSGTAYGTQYF. Incomplete CDR3 DNA: TGTGCCAGCAGCTCGGGGACAGCCTATGGGACC.

About this clone itself: Read coverage stops 3 residues before the CDR3 terminus; the germline J gene supplies the remainder. The rearrangement links TRBV5-1 to TRBJ2-7; D is perhaps TRBD1 (6 bases). The germline V and J ends were trimmed by 0 bases and 0 bases, with 16 bases remaining between them. Germline lookup yields CDR1 SGHRS and CDR2 YFSETQ. CDR3 length: 17 amino acids. CDR3 sequence reads: CASSLAGHGQSSYEQYF. The covered CDR3 bases are TGCGCCAGCAGCTTGGCCGGCCATGGACAGAGCTCCTACGAG.